This T cell receptor (beta chain) was recorded in a study of blood T cell repertoires in COVID-19. At the level of the study: Samples of COVID-19 (acute and convalescent) were obtained from the United States, Italy and Spain.

Using immunoSEQ multiplex PCR, the repertoire was profiled, and TCRdb retains in-frame clones only, with some absent. The sample shows 150,000 to 200,000 clones, about nine tenths of them seen only once. This clone appeared once. Sequenced material: peripheral blood. This TCR derives from a woman between 55 and 75 years old with COVID-19, enrolled during active disease.

The DNA for the CDR3 is TGTGCCAGCAGGTCGGACAGGAGCACCTACAATGAGCAGTTCTTC. Translating it yields CASRSDRSTYNEQFF. V usage is TRBV5-6 and J usage is TRBJ2-1; 7 nucleotides align to TRBD1. Germline V CDR1 and CDR2: SGHDT, YYEEEE. J was trimmed by 2 bases and V by 5 bases; bases with no gene match: 7. CDR3 length equals 15 residues.